This entry concerns a single T cell receptor (beta chain). This specimen belongs to a study of shared clonotypes between healthy human individuals. Study-wide background: Donor composition was a couple of women and three men, aged 18 to 49. Each donor's CD4 naive and CD4 memory cells filled three plates apiece, CD8 naive two, and CD8 memory one.

The CDR3 is 14 residues long. The V gene lost 5 bases and the J gene lost 4 bases, with 12 bases spanning the gap. The V gene's germline CDR1 is LNHDA and CDR2 SQIVND (reference sequence). Terminally differentiated effector memory CD45RA+ cells were excluded by CCR7 positive selection of CD45RO-negative cells. An approximately 210 ng quantity of DNA, 30,000 to 35,000 T cell genomes, went into the sorted-subset replicate PCRs. Method: immunoSEQ multiplex PCR; TCRdb's copy keeps in-frame clones and lacks some. Of about 2.1 million clones listed, about 93% are singletons. The V and J genes are TRBV19 and TRBJ2-1; D call uncertain. The sample comprised naive CD8+ T cells from PBMCs. This clonotype was obtained from a man between 18 and 29 years old in good health. Some clones in this sample may be carry-over from other donors' samples. CDR3 nucleotide sequence: TGTGCCAGTAGTGCCCCTGAGACTTACAATGAGCAGTTCTTC. It specifies CASSAPETYNEQFF.